This passage covers 10 T cell receptor beta chains from one sample sequenced in a study of T-cell reconstitution after alpha-beta-depleted transplantation in children. Unique molecular identifiers were incorporated into the prepared TCRbeta library. Via MiXCR, TCRdb re-called the PCR reads, giving one row per CDR3 protein. Of approximately 980,000 distinct CDR3 sequences in the sample, roughly 29% were seen once. Sequenced material: PBMCs, mostly from graft donor cells, taken 360 days after TCRalphabeta/CD19-depleted stem cell transplant. The receptors were sampled from a boy in the first two years of life who had a stem cell transplant for SCID, so the T cells may come from the graft donor.

The rearrangement uses TRBV11-2 and TRBJ2-1; the D gene is possibly TRBD1 (5 bases). CDR3 length equals 16 residues. Looked up from germline, CDR1 is SGHAT and CDR2 is FQNNGV. Trimming took 1 base from V and 5 from J, leaving 15 bases between them. This CDR3 reads CASSLAVGAPNNEQFF. The CDR3 DNA reads as TGTGCCAGCAGCTTAGCCGTAGGGGCCCCAAACAATGAGCAGTTCTTC.

The J gene is TRBJ2-5, the V gene TRBV28; D gene ambiguous. Trimming took 5 bases from V and 1 from J, leaving 11 bases between them. Germline V gives CDR1 MDHEN, CDR2 SYDVKM. There are 14 residues in the CDR3. The DNA for the CDR3 is TGTGCCAGCAGTCCTCAGAGTTTCCAAGAGACCCAGTACTTC. This sequence encodes CASSPQSFQETQYF.

The table lists this clonotype with a few counts. This rearrangement joins TRBV6-5 to TRBJ1-4, with a tentative D call TRBD1 (6 bases). V lost 2 bases and J 7 bases, leaving 17 bases between the germline ends. This CDR3 contains 16 residues. Looked up from germline, CDR1 is MNHEY and CDR2 is SVGAGI. CDR3 protein: CASSYAFQGSGEKLFF. As DNA, the CDR3 is TGTGCCAGCAGTTACGCATTTCAGGGGAGTGGTGAAAAACTGTTTTTT.

Only a few counts were recorded for this clonotype. V and J are TRBV11-1 and TRBJ2-2, with 8 bases identical to TRBD1. V lost 5 bases to trimming and J lost 5 bases; unmatched junction nucleotides: 7. There are 15 residues in the CDR3. Germline V lookup: CDR1 SGHAT, CDR2 FQDESV (reference sequence). In DNA, the CDR3 is TGTGCCAGCAGCCACGGGACAGGAAGTACCGGGGAGCTGTTTTTT. This sequence encodes CASSHGTGSTGELFF.

This clonotype was seen a handful of times. The V gene is TRBV28, the J gene TRBJ2-1; the match to TRBD1 covers 7 bases. Trimming at V came to 7 bases and at J to 3 bases, leaving 6 bases not matched to a gene. This CDR3 spans 14 amino acids. In germline, CDR1 is MDHEN, CDR2 SYDVKM. DNA of the CDR3: TGTGCCAGCATGAGGGGACAGCGCTACAATGAGCAGTTCTTC. Its protein is CASMRGQRYNEQFF. Based on the CDR3 plus reference TRBV28 and TRBJ2-1, the full variable domain is DVKVTQSSRYLVKRTGEKVFLECVQDMDHENMFWYRQDPGLGLRLIYFSYDVKMKEKGDIPEGYSVSREKKERFSLILESASTNQTSMYLCASMRGQRYNEQFFGPGTRLTVL.

The CDR3, as DNA: TGTGCCAGCAGCCCCATGGGACGGGGTCTAGGCACTGAAGCTTTCTTT. It codes for CASSPMGRGLGTEAFF. V is TRBV7-9 and J is TRBJ1-1; D may be TRBD1 (5 bases). CDR1 and CDR2 (germline): SEHNR, FQNEAQ (reference sequence). V lost 5 bases and J 4 bases, leaving 20 bases between the germline ends. The CDR3 covers 16 residues.

The chain recombines TRBV7-9 with TRBJ2-7, with 10 bases aligning to TRBD2. The CDR3 contains 15 residues. Per the germline V gene, CDR1 is SEHNR and CDR2 is FQNEAQ (reference sequence). The J segment lost 3 bases and the V segment lost 1 base, leaving 3 bases of the junction unmatched. The CDR3 region has the DNA TGTGCCAGCAGCTTAGTGGAGCGGGGGGGCTACGAGCAGTACTTC. Encoded protein: CASSLVERGGYEQYF. The full variable domain, its missing parts supplied by reference TRBV7-9 and TRBJ2-7, is DTGVSQNPRHKITKRGQNVTFRCDPISEHNRLYWYRQTLGQGPEFLTYFQNEAQLEKSRLLSDRFSAERPKGSFSTLEIQRTEQGDSAMYLCASSLVERGGYEQYFGPGTRLTVT.

This clonotype was counted many times. The chain employs TRBV10-3 and TRBJ2-3, with 8 nucleotides matching TRBD2. From germline, CDR1 is ENHRY and CDR2 SYGVKD. The CDR3 consists of 15 residues. The ends lost 3 bases at V and 2 bases at J; junction bases unmatched: 4. The CDR3 loop reads CAISDPAGDTDTQYF. In DNA, the CDR3 is TGTGCCATCAGTGATCCAGCGGGGGACACAGATACGCAGTATTTT.

This clonotype was observed many times. The rearrangement links TRBV10-3 to TRBJ2-2; maybe TRBD2 (6 bases). Germline V gene data show CDR1 as ENHRY and CDR2 as SYGVKD. Trimming left V 4 bases short and J 3 bases short, with 18 bases between. CDR3 length: 17 residues. CDR3 protein: CAISARDSLWDTGELFF. CDR3 coding DNA: TGTGCCATCAGTGCCCGGGACTCCCTTTGGGACACCGGGGAGCTGTTTTTT.

The V call is TRBV5-1, the J call TRBJ2-7, with 8 bases identical to TRBD1. The CDR3 sequence is 14 residues long. V lost 5 bases and J lost 5; bases outside the gene matches: 9. Germline V gene sequence: CDR1 SGHRS, CDR2 YFSETQ. Here the CDR3 DNA reads TGCGCCAGCAGACCCGGGACAGGTGCACACGAGCAGTACTTC. It yields the protein CASRPGTGAHEQYF. Based on the CDR3 plus reference TRBV5-1 and TRBJ2-7, the full variable domain is KAGVTQTPRYLIKTRGQQVTLSCSPISGHRSVSWYQQTPGQGLQFLFEYFSETQRNKGNFPGRFSGRQFSNSRSEMNVSTLELGDSALYLCASRPGTGAHEQYFGPGTRLTVT.